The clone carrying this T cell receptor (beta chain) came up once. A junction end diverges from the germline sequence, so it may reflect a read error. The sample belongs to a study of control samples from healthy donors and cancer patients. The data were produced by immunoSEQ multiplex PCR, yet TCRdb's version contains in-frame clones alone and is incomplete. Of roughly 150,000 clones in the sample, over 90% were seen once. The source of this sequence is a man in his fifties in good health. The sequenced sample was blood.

CDR3 nucleotides: TGTGCCAGCAGCCAGGGTCTCTACGGGCAGTACTTC. Residues: CASSQGLYGQYF. J is TRBJ2-7 and V is TRBV3-1 (or the pseudogene TRBV3-2); D not resolved. CDR3 size: 12 residues. The germline V gene encodes CDR1 LGHDT and CDR2 YNNKEL (reference sequence).